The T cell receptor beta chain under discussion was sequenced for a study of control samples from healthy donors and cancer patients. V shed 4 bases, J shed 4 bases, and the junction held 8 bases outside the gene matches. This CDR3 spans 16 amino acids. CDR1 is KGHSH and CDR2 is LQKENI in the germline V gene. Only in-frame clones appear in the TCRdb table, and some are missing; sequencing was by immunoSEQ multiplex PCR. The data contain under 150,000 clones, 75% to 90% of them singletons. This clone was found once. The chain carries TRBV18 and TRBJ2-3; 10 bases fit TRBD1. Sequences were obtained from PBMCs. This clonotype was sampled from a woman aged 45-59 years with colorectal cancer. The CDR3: CASSLTGTGAADTQYF. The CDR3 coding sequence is TGTGCCAGCTCACTGACCGGGACAGGGGCGGCAGATACGCAGTATTTT.